The clone carrying this T cell receptor (beta chain) was found many times. TCR beta CDR3 sequences were amplified from RNA transcripts. HTBI primers were employed in a first-round RT-PCR of the TCR CDR3. Via MiXCR, TCRdb re-called the multiplex PCR reads, giving one row per CDR3 protein. This sample has hundreds of thousands of distinct CDR3 sequences; roughly a third occur once, and the top ten carry less than 40%. Fresh peripheral blood, about 9.6 ml, yielded the PBMCs. The sample is drawn from a study of T cells in Graves' hyperthyroidism and ophthalmopathy. CDR3 length: 13 residues. V was shortened by 1 base and J by 8 bases, with 11 bases between the two germline ends.

Material for sequencing was blood. The V and J genes are TRBV12-3 or TRBV12-4 and TRBJ1-2, with D maybe TRBD1 (5 bases). This sequence was found in a woman aged 40 to 50 with Graves' hyperthyroidism. DNA for the CDR3: TGTGCCAGCAGTTTAGAGGGGCCTCGGGGCTACACCTTC. Its translation is CASSLEGPRGYTF.